The next 10 T cell receptor beta chains were all read from a single sample in a study of Ad26.COV2.S vaccination and SARS-CoV-2 variants. Treatment denoted: around 19 received Ad26.COV2.S at low or high dose, single or two shots; about 5 received placebo; per-sample allocation not given. Sampling was performed 63 days after the first vaccine or placebo injection. The repertoire was sequenced with immunoSEQ multiplex PCR; TCRdb's copy has only in-frame clones and lacks some. The sample yields about 400,000 clones, around nine tenths seen once. Specimen: peripheral blood, collected in a trial of Ad26.COV2.S vaccine versus placebo. All receptors derive from a person aged 18-65 years who received the Ad26.COV2.S COVID-19 vaccine or a placebo.

This rearrangement joins TRBV6-5 to TRBJ1-1, with a possible D match to TRBD1 (6 bases). Germline V CDR1 and CDR2: MNHEY, SVGAGI. The CDR3 sequence is 13 residues long. Trimming pared 7 bases from V and 0 bases from J, leaving 9 bases between. The CDR3, as DNA: TGTGCCAGCAAAACAGGGCTGAACACTGAAGCTTTCTTT. It translates to CASKTGLNTEAFF.

This chain joins TRBV7-9 and TRBJ1-2; perhaps TRBD1 as D (5 bases). V was clipped by 0 bases and J by 5 bases, with 7 bases between them. Per the germline V gene, CDR1 is SEHNR and CDR2 is FQNEAQ (reference sequence). The length of the CDR3 is 13 residues. The CDR3 region is CASSLAEGYGYTF. As DNA, the CDR3 is TGTGCCAGCAGCTTAGCGGAGGGGTATGGCTACACCTTC.

The chain combines TRBV19 with TRBJ1-6; D gene uncertain. The CDR3 has 13 amino acids. Trimming shortened V by 5 bases and J by 5 bases, and 7 bases separated the two germline ends. Germline lookup yields CDR1 LNHDA and CDR2 SQIVND (reference sequence). The CDR3 DNA follows: TGTGCCAGTAGTCGCCTGGATAATTCACCCCTCCACTTT. Amino acids: CASSRLDNSPLHF.

The rearrangement uses TRBV24-1 and TRBJ2-3; unclear D gene. The V end was cut by 2 bases, the J end by 14 bases, with 13 bases between. The germline V gene encodes CDR1 KGHDR and CDR2 SFDVKD. This CDR3 contains 12 residues. The CDR3 here is CATSDSGRTWYF. CDR3 coding DNA: TGTGCCACCAGTGATTCTGGCAGGACGTGGTATTTT.

Only one count was recorded for this clone. The chain couples TRBV29-1 to TRBJ2-3, with 8 positions matching TRBD2. Germline loops: CDR1 SQVTM, CDR2 ANQGSEA. J gave up 4 bases and V 6 bases, and 9 bases lay outside the gene matches. The CDR3 is 14 amino acids. The CDR3, as DNA: TGCAGCGTCAAACCGGGACTAGTCTCAGATACGCAGTATTTT. Amino acid sequence: CSVKPGLVSDTQYF.

V gene TRBV5-5 combines with J gene TRBJ1-6; TRBD1 might be the D (5 bases). The ends were cut back, 6 bases at V and 5 bases at J, with 18 bases in the middle. This CDR3 spans 16 amino acids. Germline V lookup: CDR1 SGHKS, CDR2 YYEKEE (reference sequence). CDR3 loop: CASTPLGGGNNSPLHF. The DNA of the CDR3 is TGTGCCAGCACCCCACTGGGTGGGGGAAATAATTCACCCCTCCACTTT. The whole variable domain, remainder taken from reference TRBV5-5 and TRBJ1-6, is DAGVTQSPTHLIKTRGQQVTLRCSPISGHKSVSWYQQVLGQGPQFIFQYYEKEERGRGNFPDRFSARQFPNYSSELNVNALLLGDSALYLCASTPLGGGNNSPLHFGNGTRLTVT.

The CDR3 DNA reads TGTGCCAGCAGCTTAGTCCGGGTTAGTGGCGAGCAGTTCTTC. Amino acid sequence: CASSLVRVSGEQFF. The chain is built from TRBV7-8 and TRBJ2-1; no firm D call. Trimming pared 1 base from V and 10 bases from J, leaving 14 bases between. The CDR3 consists of 14 residues. Germline V gives CDR1 SGHVS, CDR2 FQNEAQ.

J is TRBJ2-5 and V is TRBV11-2; 8 bases match TRBD1. Germline V gene lookup returns CDR1 SGHAT and CDR2 FQNNGV. The V segment lost 2 bases and the J segment 5 bases; nucleotides outside the gene matches: 7. The CDR3 sequence is 15 residues long. The CDR3 here is CASSLRQGTDETQYF. The CDR3 DNA is TGTGCCAGCAGCTTAAGACAGGGGACGGACGAGACCCAGTACTTC.

V gene TRBV5-1 combines with J gene TRBJ2-6; 7 nucleotides align to TRBD1. The trim removed 2 bases at V and 0 bases at J, leaving 5 bases unmatched. The CDR3 totals 17 residues. From germline, CDR1 is SGHRS and CDR2 YFSETQ. CDR3 region: CASSFGQVNSGANVLTF. The CDR3 nucleotides read TGCGCCAGCAGCTTTGGACAGGTTAACTCTGGGGCCAACGTCCTGACTTTC.

The CDR3 DNA sequence: TGTGCCAGCAGCCAAGATCCCGGGACTGCCTACGGAAAACTGTTTTTT. Translation: CASSQDPGTAYGKLFF. The chain is built from TRBV3-1 (or the pseudogene TRBV3-2) and TRBJ1-4; tentatively, D is TRBD1 (5 bases). The CDR3 is made up of 16 amino acids. Deletions cut 0 bases from V and 10 bases from J, with 18 bases between. Germline V lookup: CDR1 LGHDT, CDR2 YNNKEL (reference sequence).